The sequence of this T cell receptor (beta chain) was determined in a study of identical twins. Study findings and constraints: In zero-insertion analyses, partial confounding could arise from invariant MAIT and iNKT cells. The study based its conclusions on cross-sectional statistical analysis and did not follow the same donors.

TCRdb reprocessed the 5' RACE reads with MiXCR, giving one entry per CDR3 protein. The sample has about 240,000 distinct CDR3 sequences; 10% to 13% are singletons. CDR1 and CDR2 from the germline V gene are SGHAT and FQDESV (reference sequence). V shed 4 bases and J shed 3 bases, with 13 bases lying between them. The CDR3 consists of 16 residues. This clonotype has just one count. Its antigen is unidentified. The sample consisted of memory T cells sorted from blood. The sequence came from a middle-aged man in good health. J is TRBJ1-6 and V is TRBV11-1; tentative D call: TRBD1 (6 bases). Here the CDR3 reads CASSSGQRLYNSPLHF. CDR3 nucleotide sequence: TGTGCCAGCAGCTCCGGACAGCGACTCTATAATTCACCCCTCCACTTT.